What follows describes a single T cell receptor beta chain. Naive and memory CD4+ T cell DNA was deep-sequenced without culture. Repertoires were generated with immunoSEQ multiplex PCR, while TCRdb's copy carries only in-frame clones and drops some. The sample includes 35,000 to 40,000 clones, approximately 87% of them seen just once. This specimen comes from a study of CD4 T cells in relation to SARS-CoV-2 and coronaviruses. Study in general: A couple of subjects were Hispanic; patients were roughly 8 males and a handful of females.

CD4 enrichment then naive enrichment separated naive from memory CD4+ cells. Per germline, CDR1 SGHTA and CDR2 FQGTGA. V lost 2 bases to trimming and J lost 9 bases; unmatched junction nucleotides: 4. This CDR3 spans 13 amino acids. Sequenced sample: memory CD4+ T cells from PBMCs. The gene calls are TRBV7-3 and TRBJ2-1; TRBD2 agrees at 7 bases. The receptor was isolated from an adult with COVID-19. CDR3 protein: CASSLAGVGEQFF. The CDR3 DNA reads as TGTGCCAGCAGCTTAGCGGGGGTAGGTGAGCAGTTCTTC.